Below, 19 T cell receptor beta chains from the same sample are listed, as sequenced in a study of blood T cell repertoires in COVID-19 (dated by TCRdb to the early 2020s). The library was built by means of the immunoSEQ multiplex PCR assay. The immuneACCESS repertoire file appears here via TCRdb, limited to in-frame rearrangements. These files lack a portion of the clones; in checked studies, under half of the deficit traces to unresolved V genes, and the cause of the others is not known. The sample profile shows approximately 470,000 clones; roughly 90% of them were found once. The top ten constitute around 0.7% of the sample. The sample consisted of PBMCs or T cells enriched from blood (not recorded which). The origin of the receptors is a young woman who had recovered from COVID-19.

V and J are TRBV7-2 and TRBJ1-6; no firm D call. V gave up 4 bases and J gave up 9 bases, with 25 bases separating them. The CDR3 loop spans 18 amino acids. CDR1 is SGHTA, CDR2 FQGNSA, per germline. CDR3 in amino acids: CASSSVTKFLYRPSPLHF. DNA for the CDR3: TGTGCCAGCAGCTCCGTTACTAAGTTCCTTTACCGGCCTTCACCCCTCCACTTT.

This chain connects TRBV6-4 to TRBJ1-6, with D maybe TRBD1 (5 bases). V lost 4 bases, J lost 9 bases, and 13 bases lay in between. CDR1 is MRHNA and CDR2 is SNTAGT in the germline V gene. The CDR3 covers 14 residues. The CDR3, as DNA: TGTGCCAGCAGTGCCGGGGGTCCGAGTTCACCCCTCCACTTT. It is translated as CASSAGGPSSPLHF.

The chain is built from TRBV6-5 and TRBJ1-3; D might be TRBD1 (6 bases). The V gene lost 0 bases and the J gene lost 0 bases, with 9 bases spanning the gap. Germline CDR1 is MNHEY and CDR2 is SVGAGI. This CDR3 contains 16 residues. The chain's CDR3 is CASSYSARGSGNTIYF. DNA for the CDR3: TGTGCCAGCAGTTACTCGGCCAGGGGCTCTGGAAACACCATATATTTT.

This clone was seen a single time. The rearrangement joins TRBV19 to TRBJ1-2, with D tentatively TRBD1 (6 bases). This CDR3 has 15 amino acids. Germline assignment: CDR1 LNHDA and CDR2 SQIVND (reference sequence). V was clipped by 7 bases and J by 0 bases, with 15 bases between them. DNA for the CDR3: TGTGCCAGTAAGCGGGGGCAGGAGTCTAACTATGGCTACACCTTC. Protein sequence: CASKRGQESNYGYTF.

The table lists this clone with a count of one. The rearrangement joins TRBV28 to TRBJ1-4; 7 positions match TRBD1. Germline assignment: CDR1 MDHEN and CDR2 SYDVKM. The V segment lost 6 bases and the J segment 8 bases; nucleotides outside the gene matches: 12. The CDR3 has 15 amino acids. CDR3 sequence reads: CASSSPTGTDEKLFF. The CDR3 DNA is TGTGCCAGCAGCTCCCCCACCGGGACAGACGAAAAACTGTTTTTT.

The rearrangement links TRBV7-2 to TRBJ2-3; 9 positions agree with TRBD2. CDR3 length equals 15 residues. In germline, CDR1 is SGHTA, CDR2 FQGNSA. The V gene end was trimmed by 3 bases and the J gene end by 3 bases; junction bases not matched to a gene: 4. The CDR3 loop reads CASSFARGGTDTQYF. DNA for the CDR3: TGTGCCAGCAGCTTCGCGCGGGGGGGGACAGATACGCAGTATTTT.

This sequence joins TRBV5-1 and TRBJ2-3, with D tentatively TRBD2 (5 bases). The germline CDR1 and CDR2 sequences are SGHRS and YFSETQ. There are 14 residues in the CDR3. V dropped 4 bases and J dropped 2 bases, with 11 bases sitting between them. The CDR3 sequence: CASSPRRSTDTQYF. DNA of the CDR3: TGCGCCAGCAGCCCACGGAGGTCCACAGATACGCAGTATTTT.

This clone was found once. The chain combines TRBV4-1 with TRBJ2-7, with TRBD2 matching over 10 bases. Germline CDR1 MGHRA, CDR2 YSYEKL. The ends lost 2 bases at V and 7 bases at J; junction bases unmatched: 8. The length of the CDR3 is 15 residues. The CDR3 nucleotides are TGCGCCAGCAGCCAAAGGACTAGCGGACAGAGGGAGCAGTACTTC. It codes for CASSQRTSGQREQYF.

The chain couples TRBV20-1 to TRBJ2-3, with 12 positions matching TRBD2. Germline loops: CDR1 DFQATT, CDR2 SNEGSKA (reference sequence). J lost 4 bases, V lost 3 bases, and 5 bases had no gene match. There are 15 residues in the CDR3. CDR3 amino acids: CSASPSGGAPDTQYF. The DNA for the CDR3 is TGCAGTGCTAGTCCTAGCGGGGGGGCCCCAGATACGCAGTATTTT.

This clone was observed a single time. The chain is built from TRBV5-6 and TRBJ1-1; tentative D call: TRBD1 (5 bases). Germline CDR1 SGHDT, CDR2 YYEEEE. The ends were cut back, 4 bases at V and 5 bases at J, with 12 bases in the middle. CDR3 size: 13 residues. CDR3 loop: CASSQGSMTEAFF. CDR3 nucleotides: TGTGCCAGCAGCCAGGGTAGTATGACTGAAGCTTTCTTT.

The V and J genes are TRBV12-3 or TRBV12-4 and TRBJ1-1, with a possible D match to TRBD1 (5 bases). The CDR3 is 13 amino acids. The ends were cut back, 7 bases at V and 5 bases at J, with 14 bases in the middle. The CDR3 is CASKPTGGTEAFF. The DNA of the CDR3 is TGTGCCAGCAAACCGACTGGGGGGACTGAAGCTTTCTTT.

The V gene is TRBV12-5, the J gene TRBJ1-1; D is unclear. The CDR3 loop spans 19 amino acids. CDR1 and CDR2 from the germline V gene are LGHNT and FRNRAP. The V end was cut by 2 bases, the J end by 0 bases, with 22 bases between. CDR3 region: CASGLILDGRPVMNTEAFF. In DNA form, the CDR3 reads TGTGCTAGTGGTTTGATCCTAGACGGCCGACCAGTCATGAACACTGAAGCTTTCTTT.

This sequence joins TRBV5-1 and TRBJ2-5; TRBD1 matches 8 bases. The junction had 5 bases not matched to a gene; V was cut back by 0 bases and J by 4 bases. Germline CDR1 and CDR2: SGHRS and YFSETQ. CDR3 length equals 15 residues. CDR3 DNA sequence: TGCGCCAGCAGCTTGGAGACAGGGGTTGGAGAGACCCAGTACTTC. Translated, it gives CASSLETGVGETQYF.

The chain employs TRBV3-1 (or the pseudogene TRBV3-2) and TRBJ1-1, with TRBD1 identical over 7 bases. The V gene's germline CDR1 is LGHDT and CDR2 YNNKEL (reference sequence). V was clipped by 0 bases and J by 1 base; unmatched bases: 8. CDR3 size: 17 residues. The CDR3 DNA reads TGTGCCAGCAGCCAAGATAACGGAGGGGGCACGAACACTGAAGCTTTCTTT. Translated: CASSQDNGGGTNTEAFF.

V gene TRBV5-6 combines with J gene TRBJ1-2; the match to TRBD1 covers 9 bases. The CDR3 runs 13 residues. Germline CDR1 and CDR2: SGHDT and YYEEEE. V shed 4 bases and J 5 bases; nucleotides not matched to a gene: 3. The CDR3 protein is CASSPGTGYGYTF. The CDR3, as DNA: TGTGCCAGCAGCCCCGGGACAGGGTATGGCTACACCTTC. Full variable domain (outside the CDR3, taken from reference TRBV5-6 and TRBJ1-2): DAGVTQSPTHLIKTRGQQVTLRCSPKSGHDTVSWYQQALGQGPQFIFQYYEEEERQRGNFPDRFSGHQFPNYSSELNVNALLLGDSALYLCASSPGTGYGYTFGSGTRLTVV.

CDR3 sequence (DNA): TGCGCCAGCAGCTTGGGGACAGGGGCCCCTTCTAACTATGGCTACACCTTC. Residues: CASSLGTGAPSNYGYTF. The gene calls are TRBV5-1 and TRBJ1-2; 9 positions match TRBD1. Germline CDR1 reads SGHRS; CDR2 reads YFSETQ. CDR3 length: 17 residues. Losses at the gene ends were 0 bases for V and 0 bases for J; bases not matched to a gene: 6.

The rearrangement joins TRBV27 to TRBJ1-1; D unresolved. V was pared by 3 bases and J by 8 bases, with 13 bases between. The CDR3 is 13 amino acids. Germline lookup yields CDR1 MNHEY and CDR2 SMNVEV (reference sequence). Written as DNA, the CDR3 is TGTGCCAGCAGTTTCCCCGACGGGAGGGAAGCTTTCTTT. Translated: CASSFPDGREAFF.

V is TRBV10-1 and J is TRBJ1-5; D remains unclear. The germline V gene encodes CDR1 WNHNN and CDR2 SYGVQD (reference sequence). With 2 bases removed from V and 6 bases from J, the gap between germline ends came to 8 bases. CDR3 length equals 13 residues. CDR3 in amino acids: CASSEGPAQPQHF. For the CDR3, the DNA is TGCGCCAGCAGTGAGGGGCCCGCTCAGCCCCAGCATTTT.

This sequence joins TRBV18 and TRBJ2-1, with TRBD1 matching over 9 bases. The V gene's germline CDR1 is KGHSH and CDR2 LQKENI. The CDR3 contains 15 residues. V was pared by 3 bases and J by 6 bases, with 6 bases of the junction left unmatched. CDR3 region: CASSPGTGSFNEQFF. CDR3 sequence (DNA): TGTGCCAGCTCACCCGGGACAGGGTCTTTCAATGAGCAGTTCTTC.